This record covers a single TCR beta chain. Its specificity is unknown. The investigators amplified TCR beta CDR3 regions from RNA transcripts. HTBI primers were the set used in a first-round RT-PCR of the TCR CDR3. TCRdb called the multiplex PCR reads again in MiXCR, with one record for every CDR3 protein. Among nearly 750,000 distinct CDR3 sequences listed, over 35% were seen once. The authors obtained PBMCs from about 9 ml of fresh peripheral blood. This entry is derived from a study of T cells in Graves' hyperthyroidism and ophthalmopathy. General study results and limits: The model's output predicted ophthalmopathy at a median of around 7 months prior to onset.

Trimming removed 6 bases from V and 0 bases from J, with 18 bases in between. The CDR3 totals 16 residues. Germline CDR1 is DFQATT and CDR2 is SNEGSKA (reference sequence). This chain links TRBV20-1 with TRBJ1-5, with D uncertain. The receptor was derived from a middle-aged woman with Graves' hyperthyroidism. The sample consisted of blood. The CDR3 loop is CSAGEGGFPSNQPQHF. In DNA, the CDR3 is TGCAGTGCCGGTGAAGGAGGCTTCCCTAGCAATCAGCCCCAGCATTTT.